The rows below give T cell receptor beta chains drawn from one sample of a study of control samples from healthy donors and cancer patients. Using immunoSEQ multiplex PCR, the repertoire was profiled, and TCRdb retains in-frame clones only, with some absent. Altogether fewer than 200,000 clones are present, 80% to 95% being singletons, with the ten largest covering almost 1.5%. Sequences were obtained from blood. The receptor source for this set is a man between 18 and 29 years old in good health. Both conserved end residues are trimmed from each CDR3. Only part of the rows carry a size: once, few, many, or a class if the clone is expanded.

clone size	V gene	CDR3 protein
few	TRBV7-2	ASSSQLNQPQH
.	TRBV3-1/TRBV3-2	ASSVNGDSTDTQY
.	TRBV2	ASHDRPREKLF
.	TRBV30	AWSPGSNQPQH
once	TRBV11-1	ASSLVGGNTIY
.	TRBV18	ASTKQTGAYEQY
.	TRBV5-8	ASSLARTYEQY
.	TRBV5-4	ASNPRGPTDNEQF
.	TRBV30	AWSVKYNEQF
.	TRBV18	ASSSIRLGNTEAF
.	TRBV5-6	ASSLQKWKVNTEAF
.	TRBV19	ASSLRTGYGYT
.	TRBV28	ASRGSVNTEAF
.	TRBV11-2	ASSPTGPGAF
.	TRBV6-5	ASRTQGQGYEQY
.	TRBV5-4	ASSLAIAGITDTQY
.	TRBV4-1	ASSPISSTDTQY
.	TRBV6-4	ASSDSTSGVNEQF
once	TRBV5-5	ASSLVFGKNTEAF
.	TRBV18	ASSPGGTTNEKLF
.	TRBV9	ASSPTRPDGGTEAF
.	TRBV6-5	ASSRTGGAGTEAF
.	TRBV2	ASISMNTEAF
.	TRBV9	ASSVGQSAKQF
.	TRBV12-3/TRBV12-4	ASSTTATGELF
few	TRBV3-1/TRBV3-2	ASSQDLSQPQH
.	TRBV2	ASSERGFSTDTQY
.	TRBV3-1/TRBV3-2	ASSRNGAASRTGELF
.	TRBV2	ASTERANVLT
.	TRBV6-5	ASRPGQNQYEQY